This record covers a single TCR beta chain. Its antigen is currently unknown. The sample originates from a study of cytotoxic CD8 clonotypes in ibrutinib-treated CLL. Whole-study context: Partial responses numbered about 25 and complete responses 2; after a median around 63 months, about 15 stayed remitted and roughly twelve progressed. Samples yielded averages of 255,043 productive templates and around 99,000 productive rearrangements.

V shed 6 bases and J shed 1 base, with 6 bases lying between them. The CDR3 runs 12 residues. In germline, CDR1 is KGHSH, CDR2 LQKENI. Study-wide findings and caveats: Timing of sampling differed between sustained-remission and progressing patients.

The method was immunoSEQ multiplex PCR; TCRdb's version includes in-frame clones alone and lacks a portion of them. The sample lists some 130,000 clones, approximately 83% seen once, with roughly 1.9% in the top ten. The chain recombines TRBV18 with TRBJ1-2; D gene uncertain. This sample comprised PBMCs, obtained after 24 months of ibrutinib treatment. The receptor comes from a human donor with chronic lymphocytic leukemia. DNA of the CDR3: TGTGCCAGCTCCCCCAATAACTATGGCTACACCTTC. This sequence encodes CASSPNNYGYTF.